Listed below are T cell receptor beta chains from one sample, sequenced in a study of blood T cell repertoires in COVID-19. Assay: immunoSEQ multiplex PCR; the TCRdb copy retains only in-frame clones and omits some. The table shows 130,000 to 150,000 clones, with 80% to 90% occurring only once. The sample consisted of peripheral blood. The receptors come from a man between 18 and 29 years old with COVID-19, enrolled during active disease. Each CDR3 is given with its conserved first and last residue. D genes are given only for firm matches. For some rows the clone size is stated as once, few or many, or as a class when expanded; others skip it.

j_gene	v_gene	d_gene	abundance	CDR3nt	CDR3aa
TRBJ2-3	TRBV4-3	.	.	TGCGCCAGCAGCGCACGCGGAGGGCTAAGCACAGATACGCAGTATTTT	CASSARGGLSTDTQYF
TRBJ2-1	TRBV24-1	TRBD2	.	TGTGCCACCAGTGATTTGAGAGCGGGAGTGGGCAATGAGCAGTTCTTC	CATSDLRAGVGNEQFF
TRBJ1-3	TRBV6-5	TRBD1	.	TGTGCCAGCAGACTTACAGGGGAGTCTGGAAACACCATATATTTT	CASRLTGESGNTIYF
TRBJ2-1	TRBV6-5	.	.	TGTGCCAGCAGTACCCAATCGATCATGAGTGAGCAGTTCTTC	CASSTQSIMSEQFF
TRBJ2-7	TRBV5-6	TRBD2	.	TGTGCCAGCAGCCTAGGACTAGCGGGAGGAGCCTACGAGCAGTACTTC	CASSLGLAGGAYEQYF
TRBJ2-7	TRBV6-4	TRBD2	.	TGTGCCAGCGCGGGACTAGCGGGAGCCCCATACTCCTACGAGCAGTACTTC	CASAGLAGAPYSYEQYF
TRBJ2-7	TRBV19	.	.	TGTGCCAGTAGTATCTACGCCTCCAACTACGAGCAGTACTTC	CASSIYASNYEQYF
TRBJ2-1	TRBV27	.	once	TGTGCCAGCAGTTTGGGTCAGGGCTACAATGAGCAGTTCTTC	CASSLGQGYNEQFF
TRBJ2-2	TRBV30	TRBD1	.	TGTGCCTGGAGCCGGGACAGGCCCGATTCGGGGACCGGGGAGCTGTTTTTT	CAWSRDRPDSGTGELFF
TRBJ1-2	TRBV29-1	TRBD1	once	TGCAGCGTTGTCCGGACAGGGGGCTATGGCTACACCTTC	CSVVRTGGYGYTF
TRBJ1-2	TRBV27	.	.	TGTGCCAGCAGTTTATGGGGGGGGAATGGCTACACCTTC	CASSLWGGNGYTF
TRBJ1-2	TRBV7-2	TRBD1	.	TGTGCCAGCAGCCCCGGACAGGGCAGGGGCTACACCTTC	CASSPGQGRGYTF
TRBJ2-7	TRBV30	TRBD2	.	TGTGCCTGGAGTGTTGGTCTTGCGGGAGGGAACGAGCAGTACTTC	CAWSVGLAGGNEQYF
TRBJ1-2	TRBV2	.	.	TGTGCCAGCAGTGATGGGACACCCCTTGGCTACACCTTC	CASSDGTPLGYTF
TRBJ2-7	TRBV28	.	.	TGTGCCAGCAGTTTATGGGTTGGTAGCACCTACGAGCAGTACTTC	CASSLWVGSTYEQYF
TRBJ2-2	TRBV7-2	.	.	TGTGCCAGCAGCGCCTCCGACAGGAACACCGGGGAGCTGTTTTTT	CASSASDRNTGELFF
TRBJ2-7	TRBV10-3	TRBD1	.	TGTGCCATCAGTGTATCGGACAGGTCCCAATACGAGCAGTACTTC	CAISVSDRSQYEQYF
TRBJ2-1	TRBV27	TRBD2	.	TGTGCCAGCAGTTTATTTAGCGGGAGCTCCTACAATGAGCAGTTCTTC	CASSLFSGSSYNEQFF
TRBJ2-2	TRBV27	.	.	TGTGCCAGCAGTTTAGGGCAGGGCACCGGGGAGCTGTTTTTT	CASSLGQGTGELFF
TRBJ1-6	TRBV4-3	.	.	TGCGCCAGCAGCCAAGGGCTTGAACCCCTCCACTTT	CASSQGLEPLHF
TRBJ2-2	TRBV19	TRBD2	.	TGTGCCAGTAGTATCTTGTGGCTAGCGGGGCCCACCGGGGAGCTGTTTTTT	CASSILWLAGPTGELFF
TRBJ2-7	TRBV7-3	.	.	TGTGCCAGCAGCCCAGGGACGGGGGACTCCTACGAGCAGTACTTC	CASSPGTGDSYEQYF
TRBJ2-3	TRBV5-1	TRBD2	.	TGCGCCAGCAGCTTGGAACTAGCGGGAGGGGGCACAGATACGCAGTATTTT	CASSLELAGGGTDTQYF
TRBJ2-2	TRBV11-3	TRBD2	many	TGTGCCAGCAGCCCAGGGACTAGCGGAGGCGGGGAGCTGTTTTTT	CASSPGTSGGGELFF
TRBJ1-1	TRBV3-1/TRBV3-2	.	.	TGTGCCAGCAGCCAAGGCGGGACTGAAGCTTTCTTT	CASSQGGTEAFF
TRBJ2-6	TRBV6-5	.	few	TGTGCCAGCAGGCAGGGGGCCAACGTCCTGACTTTC	CASRQGANVLTF
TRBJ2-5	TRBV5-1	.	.	TGCGCCAGCGCGGGGAGCCAAGAGACCCAGTACTTC	CASAGSQETQYF
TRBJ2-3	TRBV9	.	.	TGTGCCAGCAGCGTGAACGGGGAAACAGATACGCAGTATTTT	CASSVNGETDTQYF
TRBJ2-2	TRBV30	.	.	TGTGCCTGGAGCCCCGGTCTAGTAGGCACCGGGGAGCTGTTTTTT	CAWSPGLVGTGELFF
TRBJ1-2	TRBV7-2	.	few	TGTGCCAGCAGCTCCCACCGGGGGGGAGTTAACTATGGCTACACCTTC	CASSSHRGGVNYGYTF
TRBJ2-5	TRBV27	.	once	TGTGCCAGCAGTTTATGGGGGCCGGAGACCCAGTACTTC	CASSLWGPETQYF
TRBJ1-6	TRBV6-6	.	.	TGTGCCAGCAGTTATAACGGGGAACACTCACCCCTCCACTTT	CASSYNGEHSPLHF
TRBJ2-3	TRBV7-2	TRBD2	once	TGTGCCAGCAGCCCTCAGTCAGCGGGAGGGCCAGATACGCAGTATTTT	CASSPQSAGGPDTQYF